A single sample gave rise to the 25 T cell receptor beta chains below, sequenced in a study of blood T cell repertoires in COVID-19. Assay: immunoSEQ multiplex PCR; the TCRdb copy retains only in-frame clones and omits some. The repertoire consists of 300,000 to 400,000 clones, with 70% to 90% occurring once and the leading ten covering around 0.97%. Sample: PBMCs or T cells enriched from blood (not recorded which). The receptors come from a woman in her twenties or thirties with acute COVID-19.

This chain uses TRBV30 with TRBJ1-4; 10 bases line up with TRBD1. CDR1 GTSNPN and CDR2 SVGIG come from the germline V gene (reference sequence). The CDR3 spans 18 residues. Trimming took 2 bases from V and 4 from J; bases not matched to a gene: 13. CDR3 protein: CAWSSKGTGVTLNEKLFF. The CDR3 DNA reads TGTGCCTGGAGTTCGAAGGGGACAGGGGTCACTCTTAATGAAAAACTGTTTTTT.

This sequence joins TRBV5-5 and TRBJ1-3, with TRBD1 matching over 7 bases. V shed 0 bases, J shed 4 bases, and the junction held 7 bases outside the gene matches. Germline CDR1 is SGHKS and CDR2 is YYEKEE (reference sequence). This CDR3 has 16 residues. CDR3 in DNA: TGTGCCAGCAGCTTGGATACAGGGGCAACAGGAAACACCATATATTTT. As protein: CASSLDTGATGNTIYF.

This clone has a single count. V and J are TRBV2 and TRBJ1-2; D gene unclear. V was trimmed by 7 bases and J by 2 bases, leaving 11 bases between them. The CDR3 extends over 13 amino acids. CDR1 and CDR2 from the germline V gene are SNHLY and FYNNEI. CDR3 nucleotides: TGTGCCAGCATGTCGGGTACCAACTATGGCTACACCTTC. Protein product: CASMSGTNYGYTF.

The CDR3 DNA sequence: TGTGCCAGCACAAACGGACAAGCCAATCAGCCCCAGCATTTT. It translates to CASTNGQANQPQHF. The chain couples TRBV2 to TRBJ1-5; a possible D gene is TRBD1 (5 bases). In germline, CDR1 is SNHLY, CDR2 FYNNEI. CDR3 length: 14 residues. Deletions cut 7 bases from V and 3 bases from J, with 13 bases between. The full variable domain, its missing parts supplied by reference TRBV2 and TRBJ1-5, is EPEVTQTPSHQVTQMGQEVILRCVPISNHLYFYWYRQILGQKVEFLVSFYNNEISEKSEIFDDQFSVERPDGSNFTLKIRSTKLEDSAMYFCASTNGQANQPQHFGDGTRLSIL.

The chain uses TRBV7-2 and TRBJ2-1; 7 bases line up with TRBD1. The trim removed 4 bases at V and 3 bases at J, leaving 6 bases unmatched. There are 15 residues in the CDR3. Germline CDR1 reads SGHTA; CDR2 reads FQGNSA. CDR3 residues: CASSYDRDFYNEQFF. CDR3 bases: TGTGCCAGCAGCTACGACAGGGATTTCTACAATGAGCAGTTCTTC.

The chain couples TRBV9 to TRBJ2-2; TRBD1 is a possible D gene (6 bases). This CDR3 has 17 residues. CDR1 is SGDLS, CDR2 YYNGEE, per germline. Trimming left V 3 bases short and J 4 bases short, with 19 bases between. CDR3 in DNA: TGTGCCAGCAGCGCAGGCGGCTCAGGGGTTTTCACCGGGGAGCTGTTTTTT. Its protein is CASSAGGSGVFTGELFF.

The chain recombines TRBV5-5 with TRBJ1-4, with no clear D. The CDR3 extends over 14 amino acids. V was pared by 0 bases and J by 4 bases, with 7 bases between. Per the germline V gene, CDR1 is SGHKS and CDR2 is YYEKEE (reference sequence). As DNA, the CDR3 is TGTGCCAGCAGCTTGGTTCCGCGTAATGAAAAACTGTTTTTT. This gives the protein CASSLVPRNEKLFF.

The chain recombines TRBV29-1 with TRBJ2-7, with 12 bases lining up with TRBD2. CDR3 length: 13 amino acids. Looked up from germline, CDR1 is SQVTM and CDR2 is ANQGSEA. J gave up 3 bases and V 4 bases, and 1 base lay outside the gene matches. CDR3 nucleotides: TGCAGCGTTGCGACTAGCGGGGGCTACGAGCAGTACTTC. Its translation is CSVATSGGYEQYF.

The chain uses TRBV5-1 and TRBJ1-1; D call uncertain. The CDR3 runs to 15 residues. Germline V lookup: CDR1 SGHRS, CDR2 YFSETQ. V was shortened by 1 base and J by 0 bases, with 10 bases between the two germline ends. CDR3 sequence: CASSLWLDMNTEAFF. Written as DNA, the CDR3 is TGCGCCAGCAGCTTGTGGTTAGATATGAACACTGAAGCTTTCTTT. Full variable domain (rest looked up from reference TRBV5-1 and TRBJ1-1): KAGVTQTPRYLIKTRGQQVTLSCSPISGHRSVSWYQQTPGQGLQFLFEYFSETQRNKGNFPGRFSGRQFSNSRSEMNVSTLELGDSALYLCASSLWLDMNTEAFFGQGTRLTVV.

The chain joins TRBV9 to TRBJ1-4, with 8 nucleotides matching TRBD1. In germline, CDR1 is SGDLS, CDR2 YYNGEE. The V segment lost 3 bases and the J segment 6 bases; nucleotides outside the gene matches: 7. The CDR3 consists of 15 residues. The CDR3 DNA sequence: TGTGCCAGCAGCGCTCAGGGGGCTCCATATGAAAAACTGTTTTTT. Translation gives CASSAQGAPYEKLFF. Looking up the rest from reference TRBV9 and TRBJ1-4 gives the full variable domain: DSGVTQTPKHLITATGQRVTLRCSPRSGDLSVYWYQQSLDQGLQFLIQYYNGEERAKGNILERFSAQQFPDLHSELNLSSLELGDSALYFCASSAQGAPYEKLFFGSGTQLSVL.

J is TRBJ2-7 and V is TRBV5-1, with 7 bases lining up with TRBD2. Losses at the gene ends were 0 bases for V and 2 bases for J; bases not matched to a gene: 5. This CDR3 contains 15 residues. Germline V CDR1 and CDR2: SGHRS, YFSETQ. The CDR3 DNA follows: TGCGCCAGCAGCTTGGGGGCGGGGGTTACCTACGAGCAGTACTTC. Its translation: CASSLGAGVTYEQYF. The complete variable domain, with remaining parts taken from reference TRBV5-1 and TRBJ2-7, reads KAGVTQTPRYLIKTRGQQVTLSCSPISGHRSVSWYQQTPGQGLQFLFEYFSETQRNKGNFPGRFSGRQFSNSRSEMNVSTLELGDSALYLCASSLGAGVTYEQYFGPGTRLTVT.

About this clone: The identical CDR3 is also encoded by other nucleotide sequences in the sample. V is TRBV30 and J is TRBJ1-5, with unresolved D. V was shortened by 2 bases and J by 3 bases, with 8 bases between the two germline ends. The CDR3 contains 13 residues. Germline CDR1 reads GTSNPN; CDR2 reads SVGIG (reference sequence). The CDR3 loop is CAWSSGDNQPQHF. CDR3 in DNA: TGTGCCTGGAGTTCGGGAGACAATCAGCCCCAGCATTTT.

The chain is built from TRBV2 and TRBJ2-1; tentatively, D is TRBD1 (6 bases). The germline gives CDR1 SNHLY, CDR2 FYNNEI. The CDR3 is 14 amino acids. Trimming stripped 4 bases from V and 4 bases from J, with 11 bases between. The CDR3: CASSGRGSYNEQFF. The CDR3, as DNA: TGTGCCAGCAGTGGCAGGGGATCTTACAATGAGCAGTTCTTC.

J is TRBJ1-1 and V is TRBV7-3; D is unclear. V lost 4 bases, J lost 5 bases, and 11 bases lay in between. Germline V gene sequence: CDR1 SGHTA, CDR2 FQGTGA. The CDR3 has 13 residues. The chain's CDR3 is CASSSDGVTEAFF. CDR3 nucleotides: TGTGCCAGCAGCTCGGACGGGGTGACTGAAGCTTTCTTT.

The chain employs TRBV6-5 and TRBJ1-2, with TRBD1 matching 9 bases. This CDR3 is 15 amino acids long. CDR1 MNHEY and CDR2 SVGAGI come from the germline V gene. V lost 4 bases, J lost 4 bases, and 7 bases stayed unmatched. The CDR3 loop reads CASSSTGGVLYGYTF. The CDR3 coding sequence is TGTGCCAGCAGTTCGACAGGGGGGGTTCTCTATGGCTACACCTTC.

The V call is TRBV30, the J call TRBJ2-7; D gene unclear. The germline V gene has CDR1 GTSNPN and CDR2 SVGIG (reference sequence). The CDR3 loop spans 12 amino acids. V lost 7 bases, J lost 3 bases, and 13 bases lay in between. This CDR3 reads CAYDKEYYEQYF. As DNA, the CDR3 is TGTGCCTACGATAAGGAGTACTACGAGCAGTACTTC.

The chain employs TRBV9 and TRBJ1-2; 9 bases match TRBD1. The CDR3 loop spans 17 amino acids. J gave up 3 bases and V 3 bases, and 12 bases lay outside the gene matches. Per the germline V gene, CDR1 is SGDLS and CDR2 is YYNGEE. The CDR3 region is CASSGSRDRAMDYGYTF. CDR3 bases: TGTGCCAGCAGCGGCTCCCGGGACAGGGCTATGGACTATGGCTACACCTTC. The full variable domain, rest sourced from reference TRBV9 and TRBJ1-2, is DSGVTQTPKHLITATGQRVTLRCSPRSGDLSVYWYQQSLDQGLQFLIQYYNGEERAKGNILERFSAQQFPDLHSELNLSSLELGDSALYFCASSGSRDRAMDYGYTFGSGTRLTVV.

Here the CDR3 DNA reads TGTGCCAGCAGTTTCGGGACAGGGGCCCCAAATTCACCCCTCCACTTT. Protein product: CASSFGTGAPNSPLHF. The chain combines TRBV27 with TRBJ1-6, with TRBD1 matching 10 bases. There are 16 residues in the CDR3. Trimming at V came to 3 bases and at J to 7 bases, leaving 6 bases not matched to a gene. Germline V gene data show CDR1 as MNHEY and CDR2 as SMNVEV (reference sequence).

This chain joins TRBV7-2 and TRBJ2-2; D call uncertain. The CDR3 extends over 15 amino acids. Germline loops: CDR1 SGHTA, CDR2 FQGNSA. Between the trimmed V and J ends, which lost 3 bases and 1 base, there was a span of 9 bases. DNA for the CDR3: TGTGCCAGCAGCTTCAGTCCAGTGAACACCGGGGAGCTGTTTTTT. Amino acids: CASSFSPVNTGELFF.

The rearrangement uses TRBV7-9 and TRBJ1-2; possible D gene TRBD1, 6 bases. Trimming pared 5 bases from V and 3 bases from J, leaving 19 bases between. This CDR3 contains 16 residues. Germline lookup yields CDR1 SEHNR and CDR2 FQNEAQ (reference sequence). CDR3 sequence reads: CASSPSVAGAYYGYTF. The CDR3 DNA sequence: TGTGCCAGCAGCCCCTCGGTGGCAGGGGCCTACTATGGCTACACCTTC.

For the CDR3, the DNA is TGTGCCAGCAGCAAAGCGCATCTGGCAGGGGCGAACATTCAGTACTTC. Translating gives CASSKAHLAGANIQYF. The genes are TRBV21-1 and TRBJ2-4; TRBD1, the table's D call, lacks a check against the DNA. TRBV21-1 is reported as a pseudogene. The CDR3 is 16 amino acids.

The chain links TRBV21-1 to TRBJ2-2; the D call TRBD2 from the table was never checked on the DNA. TRBV21-1 is annotated as a pseudogene. This CDR3 has 14 amino acids. The DNA for the CDR3 is TGTGCCAGGCACCTAAGCGGGAGGGCCGGGGAGCTGTTTTTT. This gives the protein CARHLSGRAGELFF.

This sequence joins TRBV30 and TRBJ2-5; TRBD1 is a possible D gene (5 bases). The CDR3 contains 12 residues. Trimming took off 3 bases at V and 2 bases at J, with 7 bases between the two ends. Germline CDR1 GTSNPN, CDR2 SVGIG (reference sequence). In DNA, the CDR3 is TGTGCCTGGAGCTACAGGCAAGAGACCCAGTACTTC. It specifies CAWSYRQETQYF. The full variable domain, its missing parts supplied by reference TRBV30 and TRBJ2-5, is SQTIHQWPATLVQPVGSPLSLECTVEGTSNPNLYWYRQAAGRGLQLLFYSVGIGQISSEVPQNLSASRPQDRQFILSSKKLLLSDSGFYLCAWSYRQETQYFGPGTRLLVL.

This clone was observed once. The sample holds other DNA sequences that translate to the same CDR3. The rearrangement links TRBV7-2 to TRBJ1-5; D ambiguous. Per the germline V gene, CDR1 is SGHTA and CDR2 is FQGNSA. The CDR3 length is 14 residues. V lost 1 base, J lost 6 bases, and 10 bases lay in between. As DNA, the CDR3 is TGTGCCAGCAGCTTAGAGGGAGGAGGTCAGCCCCAGCATTTT. Its protein is CASSLEGGGQPQHF. The complete variable domain, with remaining parts taken from reference TRBV7-2 and TRBJ1-5, reads GAGVSQSPSNKVTEKGKDVELRCDPISGHTALYWYRQSLGQGLEFLIYFQGNSAPDKSGLPSDRFSAERTGGSVSTLTIQRTQQEDSAVYLCASSLEGGGQPQHFGDGTRLSIL.

The chain combines TRBV19 with TRBJ1-2; TRBD1 aligns across 12 bases. The CDR3 sequence is 17 residues long. Germline lookup yields CDR1 LNHDA and CDR2 SQIVND (reference sequence). After removal of 3 bases from V and 1 base from J, the junction contained 6 bases not matched to a gene. The DNA for the CDR3 is TGTGCCAGTAGTATCTCCCGGGACAGGGGGCTTAACTATGGCTACACCTTC. It codes for CASSISRDRGLNYGYTF.